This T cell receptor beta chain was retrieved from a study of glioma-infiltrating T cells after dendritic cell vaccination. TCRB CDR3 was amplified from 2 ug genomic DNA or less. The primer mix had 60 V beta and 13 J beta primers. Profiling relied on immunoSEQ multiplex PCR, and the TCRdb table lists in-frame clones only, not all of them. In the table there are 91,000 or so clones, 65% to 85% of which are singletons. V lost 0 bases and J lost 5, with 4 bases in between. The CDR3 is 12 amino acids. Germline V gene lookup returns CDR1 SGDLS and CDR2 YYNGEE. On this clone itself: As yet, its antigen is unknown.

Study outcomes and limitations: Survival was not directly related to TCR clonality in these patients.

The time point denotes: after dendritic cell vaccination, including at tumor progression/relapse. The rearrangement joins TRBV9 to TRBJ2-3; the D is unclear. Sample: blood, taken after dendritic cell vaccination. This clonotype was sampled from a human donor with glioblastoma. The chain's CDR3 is CASSVAVDTQYF. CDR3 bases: TGTGCCAGCAGCGTAGCTGTAGATACGCAGTATTTT.